This T cell receptor beta chain was identified during a study of beta chain features in type 1 diabetes. This clone was counted only a few times. The CDR3 runs to 16 residues. Trimming cost V 1 base and J 7 bases; bases outside gene matches: 10. Germline-derived CDR1 and CDR2 are LNHDA and SQIVND (reference sequence). Sequencing targeted expressed TCRB transcripts, as all isolated RNA had been reverse transcribed. This table comes from immunoSEQ multiplex PCR, and its TCRdb copy is limited to in-frame clones, with some not included. The sample includes around 190,000 clones, about 13% of them seen just once.

Sequencing was carried out using central memory CD4+ T cells from blood. The chain joins TRBV19 to TRBJ2-1; 7 nucleotides line up with TRBD1. This TCR derives from a young woman in good health. This CDR3 is CASSIVTRRRGNEQFF. The CDR3 DNA reads as TGTGCCAGTAGTATAGTTACGAGACGCAGGGGGAATGAGCAGTTCTTC.